The 32 T cell receptor beta chains given below trace back to one sample, sequenced in a study of T cell responses to AZD1222 COVID-19 vaccine. Method: immunoSEQ multiplex PCR; TCRdb's copy keeps in-frame clones and lacks some. The sample carries some 110,000 clones, approximately 90% recorded once. Specimen: peripheral blood, collected 28 days after the second AZD1222 dose. All receptors come from an adult who received the AZD1222 COVID-19 vaccine.

The genes are TRBV19 and TRBJ2-5, with a possible D match to TRBD2 (7 bases). The CDR3 spans 17 residues. Between the trimmed V and J ends, which lost 5 bases and 1 base, there was a span of 20 bases. Germline V gene lookup returns CDR1 LNHDA and CDR2 SQIVND (reference sequence). The CDR3 sequence is CASSLSGRGGLQETQYF. Here the CDR3 DNA reads TGTGCCAGTAGTCTCTCTGGGAGGGGGGGCCTCCAAGAGACCCAGTACTTC.

The chain joins TRBV5-4 to TRBJ1-1; weak D call: TRBD1 (5 bases). This CDR3 comprises 14 residues. Germline assignment: CDR1 SGHNT and CDR2 YYREEE (reference sequence). Trimming shortened V by 1 base and J by 4 bases, and 11 bases separated the two germline ends. CDR3 region: CASSLTSRATEAFF. Here the CDR3 DNA reads TGTGCCAGCAGCTTGACGAGCAGGGCCACTGAAGCTTTCTTT.

The rearrangement links TRBV4-3 to TRBJ2-3; possibly TRBD1 or TRBD2 for D (6 bases each). The CDR3 spans 15 residues. V shed 0 bases and J shed 4 bases, with 11 bases lying between them. The germline V gene encodes CDR1 LGHNA and CDR2 YSLEER. The CDR3 here is CASSQDPRGADTQYF. DNA for the CDR3: TGCGCCAGCAGCCAAGATCCGAGGGGGGCAGATACGCAGTATTTT.

The chain carries TRBV4-3 and TRBJ2-7; no definite D call. The CDR3 totals 15 residues. Germline V CDR1 and CDR2: LGHNA, YSLEER. V was shortened by 0 bases and J by 0 bases, with 9 bases between the two germline ends. CDR3 in amino acids: CASSQDTGSSYEQYF. As DNA, the CDR3 is TGCGCCAGCAGCCAAGATACGGGCAGCTCCTACGAGCAGTACTTC.

The chain carries TRBV7-2 and TRBJ2-3; 7 bases map to TRBD1. The length of the CDR3 is 16 residues. The J segment lost 1 base and the V segment lost 1 base, leaving 5 bases of the junction unmatched. Per the germline V gene, CDR1 is SGHTA and CDR2 is FQGNSA. The CDR3 DNA is TGTGCCAGCAGCTTAGATAACAGGGGCCGCACAGATACGCAGTATTTT. Its translation is CASSLDNRGRTDTQYF.

This sequence joins TRBV5-1 and TRBJ1-1; D unclear. Trimming took off 4 bases at V and 4 bases at J, with 17 bases between the two ends. CDR1 and CDR2 from the germline V gene are SGHRS and YFSETQ. The CDR3 has 15 amino acids. The CDR3 is CASSPRTLGITEAFF. CDR3 nucleotides: TGCGCCAGCAGCCCTCGGACCCTTGGAATCACTGAAGCTTTCTTT.

Details on this clone: One end of the junction fails to match germline, which may point to a read error. This chain uses TRBV11-2 with TRBJ1-6, with 11 nucleotides matching TRBD1. Germline-derived CDR1 and CDR2 are SGHAT and FQNNGV. The CDR3 consists of 16 residues. CDR3 nucleotides: TGTGCCAGCAGCTCCGGACAGGGGGCCTACAATTCACCCCTCCACTTT. Translated: CASSSGQGAYNSPLHF.

This sequence joins TRBV9 and TRBJ1-1; D is possibly TRBD1 (5 bases). The CDR3 runs 15 residues. CDR1 is SGDLS, CDR2 YYNGEE, per germline. V was shortened by 5 bases and J by 3 bases, with 17 bases between the two germline ends. CDR3 loop: CASSQTLVGDTEAFF. The DNA for the CDR3 is TGTGCCAGCAGTCAAACCCTCGTAGGGGACACTGAAGCTTTCTTT.

The chain is built from TRBV6-6 and TRBJ1-2, with 8 bases aligning to TRBD1. Germline CDR1 MNHNY, CDR2 SVGAGI (reference sequence). CDR3 size: 12 residues. Trimming removed 6 bases from V and 3 bases from J; junction bases left unmatched: 0. The CDR3, as DNA: TGTGCCAGCAGGACAGGGGACTATGGCTACACCTTC. This encodes CASRTGDYGYTF.

CDR3 residues: CASSPGGGMNTEAFF. As DNA, the CDR3 is TGTGCCAGCAGCCCGGGTGGGGGTATGAACACTGAAGCTTTCTTT. This chain connects TRBV7-3 to TRBJ1-1; a weak D match, TRBD1 (5 bases). Germline V gives CDR1 SGHTA, CDR2 FQGTGA. V gave up 5 bases and J gave up 0 bases, with 13 bases separating them. This CDR3 spans 15 amino acids.

V is TRBV12-3 or TRBV12-4 and J is TRBJ1-2; D is unclear. The CDR3 covers 11 residues. V shed 3 bases and J shed 5 bases, with 4 bases lying between them. As DNA, the CDR3 is TGTGCCAGCAGTTTGGGGTATGGCTACACCTTC. Amino acids: CASSLGYGYTF.

The chain employs TRBV9 and TRBJ2-2; 12 nucleotides match TRBD2. The V segment lost 3 bases and the J segment 6 bases; nucleotides outside the gene matches: 0. This CDR3 has 14 amino acids. Germline values: CDR1 SGDLS, CDR2 YYNGEE. Here the CDR3 DNA reads TGTGCCAGCAGCGGACTAGCGGGGGCCGGGGAGCTGTTTTTT. Translation gives CASSGLAGAGELFF. The full variable domain, completed using reference TRBV9 and TRBJ2-2, is DSGVTQTPKHLITATGQRVTLRCSPRSGDLSVYWYQQSLDQGLQFLIQYYNGEERAKGNILERFSAQQFPDLHSELNLSSLELGDSALYFCASSGLAGAGELFFGEGSRLTVL.

This chain connects TRBV7-3 to TRBJ2-1, with D tentatively TRBD1 (6 bases). The germline V and J ends were trimmed by 0 bases and 0 bases, with 9 bases remaining between them. The CDR3 sequence is 16 residues long. Looked up from germline, CDR1 is SGHTA and CDR2 is FQGTGA. The CDR3 nucleotides read TGTGCCAGCAGCTTAACTACAGGGAGCTCCTACAATGAGCAGTTCTTC. It encodes CASSLTTGSSYNEQFF.

This clone was seen once. The chain combines TRBV3-1 (or the pseudogene TRBV3-2) with TRBJ2-7; tentatively, D is TRBD2 (6 bases). V was trimmed by 6 bases and J by 0 bases, leaving 9 bases between them. Germline-derived CDR1 and CDR2 are LGHDT and YNNKEL (reference sequence). This CDR3 is built from 13 residues. The CDR3 DNA is TGTGCCAGCAGGGGGGGATTCTCCTACGAGCAGTACTTC. This encodes CASRGGFSYEQYF.

The chain has TRBV30 and TRBJ1-6; maybe TRBD1 (5 bases). V lost 2 bases, J lost 7 bases, and 12 bases lay in between. The length of the CDR3 is 14 residues. Per the germline V gene, CDR1 is GTSNPN and CDR2 is SVGIG (reference sequence). The CDR3 loop is CAWSPLGGNSPLHF. The CDR3 DNA reads TGTGCCTGGAGTCCCCTGGGGGGGAATTCACCCCTCCACTTT.

This chain links TRBV21-1 with TRBJ2-1; TRBD2 reflects the table's D call only, with no check against the DNA. TRBV21-1 is a known pseudogene. This CDR3 region has 17 residues. CDR3 nucleotide sequence: TGTGCCAGCAGCAAAGCGCGGAGTAACCCCACCGACAATGAGCAGTTCTTC. Its translation: CASSKARSNPTDNEQFF.

The chain employs TRBV20-1 and TRBJ2-7, with D unclear. This CDR3 comprises 15 residues. The V end lost 3 bases, the J end lost 4 bases, and 19 bases lay between the germline ends. Germline CDR1 and CDR2: DFQATT and SNEGSKA (reference sequence). Here the CDR3 DNA reads TGCAGTGCTAGTAAAGCCCTTAAGTGGATTTACGAGCAGTACTTC. It specifies CSASKALKWIYEQYF.

The rearrangement uses TRBV6-1 and TRBJ1-1; D is ambiguous. The ends were cut back, 1 base at V and 3 bases at J, with 9 bases in the middle. From germline, CDR1 is MNHNS and CDR2 SASEGT. This CDR3 region has 14 residues. The CDR3 spells CASSEVRDYTEAFF. For the CDR3, the DNA is TGTGCCAGCAGTGAAGTGAGGGATTACACTGAAGCTTTCTTT.

V gene TRBV4-2 combines with J gene TRBJ2-3, with D possibly matching TRBD2 (6 bases). Trimming left V 3 bases short and J 2 bases short, with 9 bases between. The V gene's germline CDR1 is LGHNA and CDR2 YNFKEQ. There are 14 residues in the CDR3. CDR3 protein: CASSHWGVTDTQYF. CDR3 sequence (DNA): TGTGCCAGCAGCCATTGGGGGGTCACAGATACGCAGTATTTT.

This clone appeared once. The DNA of the CDR3 is TGTGCCAGCAGCTTAAGGCAGCATAGATCCTACTACGAGCAGTACTTC. Residues: CASSLRQHRSYYEQYF. The chain carries TRBV7-4 and TRBJ2-7; D gene uncertain. The ends were cut back, 2 bases at V and 3 bases at J, with 17 bases in the middle. This CDR3 has 16 residues. CDR1 is SGHVT, CDR2 SQSDAQ, per germline.

This chain connects TRBV9 to TRBJ2-7, with TRBD2 matching over 10 bases. Germline V gene data show CDR1 as SGDLS and CDR2 as YYNGEE. The CDR3 is 15 residues long. Germline trimming cut 0 bases from V and 0 bases from J; bases unmatched to any gene: 0. The CDR3 bases are TGTGCCAGCAGCGTAGCTAGCGGGGGCTCCTACGAGCAGTACTTC. Encoded protein: CASSVASGGSYEQYF.

The chain recombines TRBV11-3 with TRBJ2-1, with 7 positions matching TRBD2. V was pared by 4 bases and J by 8 bases, with 14 bases of the junction left unmatched. CDR3 length: 16 amino acids. CDR1 SGHNT and CDR2 YENEEA come from the germline V gene. This CDR3 reads CASSSPGTTKPYEQFF. The CDR3 bases are TGTGCCAGCAGCTCCCCCGGGACTACAAAGCCATATGAGCAGTTCTTC.

As regards this clone: One junction end does not reproduce the germline sequence, and a read error may be involved. The rearrangement joins TRBV6-5 to TRBJ2-7; 9 bases match TRBD2. Germline lookup yields CDR1 MNHEY and CDR2 SVGAGI. CDR3 length: 15 amino acids. The CDR3 here is CASSYQGLASHEQYF. The CDR3 DNA reads TGTGCCAGCAGTTACCAGGGACTAGCCTCCCACGAGCAGTACTTC.

This clone was detected only once. J is TRBJ2-1 and V is TRBV19; D is perhaps TRBD2 (5 bases). This CDR3 comprises 18 residues. V lost 3 bases to trimming and J lost 9 bases, with 27 bases between them. Germline V gene lookup returns CDR1 LNHDA and CDR2 SQIVND (reference sequence). CDR3 nucleotides: TGTGCCAGTAGTATTCTAGGTGGAGCGGCCTATCGAGGGATTGAGCAGTTCTTC. Its translation is CASSILGGAAYRGIEQFF. Based on the CDR3 plus reference TRBV19 and TRBJ2-1, the full variable domain is DGGITQSPKYLFRKEGQNVTLSCEQNLNHDAMYWYRQDPGQGLRLIYYSQIVNDFQKGDIAEGYSVSREKKESFPLTVTSAQKNPTAFYLCASSILGGAAYRGIEQFFGPGTRLTVL.

This chain joins TRBV4-3 and TRBJ2-1; 8 bases match TRBD2. The length of the CDR3 is 15 residues. V was clipped by 4 bases and J by 1 base; unmatched bases: 3. Germline CDR1 is LGHNA and CDR2 is YSLEER. Written as DNA, the CDR3 is TGCGCCAGCAGCCCGGCTAGCGGGTCCTACAATGAGCAGTTCTTC. This codes for CASSPASGSYNEQFF.

V usage is TRBV14 and J usage is TRBJ1-2; tentative D call: TRBD1 (5 bases). This CDR3 region has 18 residues. Per the germline V gene, CDR1 is SGHDN and CDR2 is FVKESK. V dropped 4 bases and J dropped 2 bases, with 23 bases sitting between them. CDR3 protein: CASSPKGWAPRVNYGYTF. The CDR3 DNA reads TGTGCCAGCAGCCCTAAGGGTTGGGCGCCCAGGGTCAACTATGGCTACACCTTC.

J is TRBJ2-7 and V is TRBV29-1; 9 bases fit TRBD1. From germline, CDR1 is SQVTM and CDR2 ANQGSEA. This CDR3 is 12 amino acids long. V dropped 7 bases and J dropped 2; count of bases not matched to a gene: 3. The CDR3 DNA sequence: TGCAGCGCCACAGGGGGCGCCTACGAGCAGTACTTC. As protein: CSATGGAYEQYF.

The J gene is TRBJ2-2, the V gene TRBV7-2; D unclear. The CDR3 sequence is 13 residues long. V gave up 2 bases and J gave up 5 bases, with 6 bases separating them. CDR1 SGHTA and CDR2 FQGNSA come from the germline V gene. The CDR3 loop reads CASSLLVTGELFF. The CDR3 DNA sequence: TGTGCCAGCAGCTTATTGGTGACCGGGGAGCTGTTTTTT.

This clone has just one count. V gene TRBV19 combines with J gene TRBJ1-5; the D is unclear. This CDR3 comprises 15 residues. The V gene lost 8 bases and the J gene lost 0 bases, with 14 bases spanning the gap. The germline CDR1 and CDR2 sequences are LNHDA and SQIVND (reference sequence). DNA for the CDR3: TGTGCCAGTCGGGAGACGGTACATAGCAATCAGCCCCAGCATTTT. It specifies CASRETVHSNQPQHF.

This clone appeared once. This sequence joins TRBV12-3 or TRBV12-4 and TRBJ1-2, with D unresolved. The CDR3 contains 11 residues. Between the trimmed V and J ends, which lost 8 bases and 4 bases, there was a span of 8 bases. The CDR3 nucleotides are TGTGCCAGCTTAGGGTTCTATGGCTACACCTTC. Amino acids: CASLGFYGYTF.

The J gene is TRBJ1-1, the V gene TRBV25-1, with D tentatively TRBD1 (5 bases). Trimming took off 6 bases at V and 3 bases at J, with 14 bases between the two ends. CDR1 and CDR2 (germline): MGHDK, SYGVNS. The CDR3 covers 14 residues. CDR3 sequence reads: CASSSLGLYTEAFF. Here the CDR3 DNA reads TGTGCCAGCAGCTCCTTGGGGCTATACACTGAAGCTTTCTTT.

This clone was seen a single time. The chain links TRBV30 to TRBJ1-2; the match to TRBD1 covers 8 bases. Germline-derived CDR1 and CDR2 are GTSNPN and SVGIG (reference sequence). The CDR3 is made up of 13 amino acids. V shed 0 bases, J shed 7 bases, and the junction held 4 bases outside the gene matches. The CDR3 loop reads CAWSVLQGGGYTF. CDR3 nucleotide sequence: TGTGCCTGGAGTGTACTACAGGGGGGTGGCTACACCTTC.